Each of the 8 T cell receptor beta chains below was sequenced from the same sample in a study of cytomegalovirus exposure and HLA in healthy donors. PCR primers comprised 60 Vbeta and 13 Jbeta primers. Profiled with immunoSEQ multiplex PCR; TCRdb holds only in-frame clones, not every one. The profile shows about 120,000 clones, roughly three fifths of them singletons. Sequenced sample: PBMCs. These receptors all stem from a man between 18 and 35 years old in good health and CMV-seronegative.

This sequence joins TRBV15 and TRBJ2-7; 9 bases fit TRBD1. This CDR3 comprises 15 residues. Trimming took 5 bases from V and 4 from J; bases not matched to a gene: 9. Germline V CDR1 and CDR2: LNHNV, YYDKDF (reference sequence). In DNA, the CDR3 is TGTGCCACCAGCGGATGGACAGGGGCCGAGTACGAGCAGTACTTC. Protein sequence: CATSGWTGAEYEQYF. The variable domain in full, with the rest retrieved from reference TRBV15 and TRBJ2-7, is DAMVIQNPRYQVTQFGKPVTLSCSQTLNHNVMYWYQQKSSQAPKLLFHYYDKDFNNEADTPDNFQSRRPNTSFCFLDIRSPGLGDTAMYLCATSGWTGAEYEQYFGPGTRLTVT.

The chain combines TRBV9 with TRBJ2-7; tentative D call: TRBD2 (6 bases). CDR3 size: 14 residues. Trimming removed 5 bases from V and 2 bases from J, with 14 bases in between. Germline V gives CDR1 SGDLS, CDR2 YYNGEE. CDR3 amino acids: CASSDGGGTYEQYF. The CDR3 nucleotides read TGTGCCAGCAGTGACGGGGGAGGTACCTACGAGCAGTACTTC.

CDR3 coding DNA: TGTGCCAGCAGTCCCGGGACAGGGACCACCATATATTTT. The encoded protein is CASSPGTGTTIYF. The chain uses TRBV27 and TRBJ1-3; 9 bases are shared with TRBD1. The length of the CDR3 is 13 residues. The germline CDR1 and CDR2 sequences are MNHEY and SMNVEV (reference sequence). The junction had 5 bases not matched to a gene; V was cut back by 5 bases and J by 9 bases.

The CDR3: CASSHDGTGSYEQYF. CDR3 bases: TGTGCCAGCAGCCACGACGGAACGGGGTCCTACGAGCAGTACTTC. This chain links TRBV4-2 with TRBJ2-7, with TRBD2 as a possible D gene (5 bases). Trimming pared 3 bases from V and 1 base from J, leaving 13 bases between. The CDR3 is made up of 15 amino acids. Germline assignment: CDR1 LGHNA and CDR2 YNFKEQ.

This chain joins TRBV19 and TRBJ2-3, with no clear D. The CDR3 totals 14 residues. Germline-derived CDR1 and CDR2 are LNHDA and SQIVND (reference sequence). In DNA form, the CDR3 reads TGTGCTACATCAGGCGATCCTAGCACAGATACGCAGTATTTT. Its translation: CATSGDPSTDTQYF.

J is TRBJ2-7 and V is TRBV6-5; 10 bases are a match to TRBD1. Trimming at V came to 0 bases and at J to 3 bases, leaving 2 bases not matched to a gene. The germline V gene has CDR1 MNHEY and CDR2 SVGAGI. CDR3 length: 15 amino acids. The CDR3, as DNA: TGTGCCAGCAGTTACTCTCGGGACAGGGGCTACGAGCAGTACTTC. Protein product: CASSYSRDRGYEQYF.

CDR3 nucleotide sequence: TGTGCCATCAGTGAGTCGAGGCTGACCGGGGAGCTGTTTTTT. It encodes CAISESRLTGELFF. This sequence joins TRBV10-3 and TRBJ2-2; D call uncertain. CDR3 length: 14 amino acids. The V end was cut by 0 bases, the J end by 5 bases, with 7 bases between. In germline, CDR1 is ENHRY, CDR2 SYGVKD.

The genes are TRBV29-1 and TRBJ2-1; D is perhaps TRBD1 (5 bases). The CDR3 runs 15 residues. The germline V gene encodes CDR1 SQVTM and CDR2 ANQGSEA. Between the trimmed V and J ends, which lost 5 bases and 0 bases, there was a span of 14 bases. As DNA, the CDR3 is TGCAGCGTTCAGGGTTGGACCAACTCCTACAATGAGCAGTTCTTC. Translation: CSVQGWTNSYNEQFF.